This is a list of T cell receptor beta chains from one sample in a study of CXCR3-negative and CXCR3-positive naive CD8 T cells. TCRdb reprocessed the 5' RACE reads and keeps a single row for each CDR3 protein, giving no DNA. The sample includes 40,000 to 45,000 distinct CDR3 sequences. What was sequenced was memory CD8+ T cells from blood. Receptor source: a human donor in good health. Some clones in this sample may be carry-over from other donors' samples. CDR3s include the opening cysteine and the closing phenylalanine or tryptophan. For some rows the clone size is stated as once, few or many, or as a class when expanded; others skip it.

J gene: TRBJ2-5
V gene: TRBV10-3
CDR3 length: 13
clone size: -
CDR3 protein: CASTWEYQETQYF

J gene: TRBJ2-1
V gene: TRBV29-1
CDR3 length: 16
clone size: -
CDR3 protein: CSVEDGAGSSYNEQFF

J gene: TRBJ2-7
V gene: TRBV28
CDR3 length: 15
clone size: -
CDR3 protein: CASSLRPGQTYEQYF

J gene: TRBJ1-2
V gene: TRBV12-3/TRBV12-4
CDR3 length: 13
clone size: -
CDR3 protein: CASSAWGNYGYTF

J gene: TRBJ2-3
V gene: TRBV5-4
CDR3 length: 14
clone size: -
CDR3 protein: CASTLRGGPNTQYF

J gene: TRBJ2-2
V gene: TRBV5-5
CDR3 length: 15
clone size: -
CDR3 protein: CASSEEGSNTGELFF

J gene: TRBJ1-2
V gene: TRBV29-1
CDR3 length: 12
clone size: -
CDR3 protein: CSVLRPTGGYTF

J gene: TRBJ2-3
V gene: TRBV6-2/TRBV6-3
CDR3 length: 14
clone size: -
CDR3 protein: CASRRPLHTDTQYF

J gene: TRBJ1-1
V gene: TRBV9
CDR3 length: 15
clone size: -
CDR3 protein: CASSAYRVSNTEAFF

J gene: TRBJ2-1
V gene: TRBV7-2
CDR3 length: 17
clone size: -
CDR3 protein: CASSVYSGLAGNNGQFF

J gene: TRBJ2-7
V gene: TRBV3-1
CDR3 length: 15
clone size: -
CDR3 protein: CASSANWGDNYEQYF

J gene: TRBJ2-7
V gene: TRBV29-1
CDR3 length: 14
clone size: -
CDR3 protein: CSVDNRDRGREQYF

J gene: TRBJ2-5
V gene: TRBV7-9
CDR3 length: 15
clone size: -
CDR3 protein: CASSPTSARQETQYF

J gene: TRBJ2-7
V gene: TRBV4-3
CDR3 length: 15
clone size: medium-sized
CDR3 protein: CASSRSSDSSYEQYF

J gene: TRBJ2-1
V gene: TRBV12-3/TRBV12-4
CDR3 length: 16
clone size: -
CDR3 protein: CASSLLSASGYNEQFF